Each of the 20 T cell receptor beta chains below was sequenced from the same sample in a study of CD8 T cells in Susac syndrome. Random hexamers were used to reverse transcribe the RNA input (roughly 0.5 to 1 ug). TCRdb called the immunoSEQ multiplex PCR reads again in MiXCR, with one record for every CDR3 protein. The sample contains roughly 200,000 distinct CDR3 sequences, 85% to 95% of which appear only once. Sequenced: CD4+ T cells from PBMCs. The receptors originated from a human donor with multiple sclerosis.

The V and J genes are TRBV3-1 and TRBJ2-7; 12 positions agree with TRBD2. V dropped 4 bases and J dropped 2; count of bases not matched to a gene: 3. CDR1 LGHDT and CDR2 YNNKEL come from the germline V gene (reference sequence). The CDR3 extends over 15 amino acids. The CDR3 DNA is TGTGCCAGCAGCCCGGCTAGCGGGGGGGCCTACGAGCAGTACTTC. Translation gives CASSPASGGAYEQYF.

The J gene is TRBJ2-3, the V gene TRBV12-3 or TRBV12-4, with D hard to call. The CDR3 totals 12 residues. Trimming pared 4 bases from V and 7 bases from J, leaving 9 bases between. Here the CDR3 reads CASSSLANTQYF. Written as DNA, the CDR3 is TGTGCCAGCAGTTCCCTTGCGAATACGCAGTATTTT.

The genes are TRBV5-4 and TRBJ1-1, with D tentatively TRBD1 (5 bases). The germline gives CDR1 SGHNT, CDR2 YYREEE (reference sequence). The V and J ends lost 4 bases and 8 bases respectively, with 15 bases between them. The CDR3 contains 13 residues. The CDR3 loop is CASSPKGMEEAFF. The DNA for the CDR3 is TGTGCCAGCAGCCCCAAGGGGATGGAGGAAGCTTTCTTT.

The rearrangement joins TRBV12-3 or TRBV12-4 to TRBJ2-5; 9 bases align to TRBD2. This CDR3 comprises 15 residues. With V trimmed by 3 bases and J by 5 bases, 7 bases remained unmatched. The CDR3, as DNA: TGTGCCAGCAGTTTTAGCGGGGGAGGGAGGGAGACCCAGTACTTC. Its protein is CASSFSGGGRETQYF.

This chain connects TRBV20-1 to TRBJ1-5; 9 positions agree with TRBD1. The CDR3 has 15 amino acids. The germline V gene encodes CDR1 DFQATT and CDR2 SNEGSKA (reference sequence). Trimming at V came to 5 bases and at J to 6 bases, leaving 11 bases not matched to a gene. The CDR3 loop is CSASPGTGSAQPQHF. The CDR3 coding sequence is TGCAGTGCTTCGCCCGGGACAGGGTCCGCTCAGCCCCAGCATTTT.

The J gene is TRBJ2-1, the V gene TRBV6-4; TRBD2 aligns across 7 bases. Per germline, CDR1 MRHNA and CDR2 SNTAGT. Trimming cost V 4 bases and J 6 bases; bases outside gene matches: 3. This CDR3 contains 13 residues. The CDR3 coding sequence is TGTGCCAGCAGTGCAGAGCGGGGCAATGAGCAGTTCTTC. It translates to CASSAERGNEQFF.

J is TRBJ2-3 and V is TRBV2; possible D gene TRBD2, 5 bases. The CDR3 is 15 amino acids. V lost 1 base and J lost 2, with 10 bases in between. CDR1 and CDR2 (germline): SNHLY, FYNNEI. CDR3 DNA: TGTGCCAGCAGTGAAGGTAGCGTCCTCACAGATACGCAGTATTTT. Protein product: CASSEGSVLTDTQYF.

The chain couples TRBV29-1 to TRBJ2-7; 8 bases are shared with TRBD1. The CDR3 extends over 12 amino acids. Germline CDR1 and CDR2: SQVTM and ANQGSEA. The ends lost 7 bases at V and 4 bases at J; junction bases unmatched: 6. The CDR3 loop is CSAGDRSYEQYF. CDR3 nucleotides: TGCAGCGCAGGGGACAGGAGTTACGAGCAGTACTTC.

The J gene is TRBJ2-1, the V gene TRBV2; 8 bases are a match to TRBD2. Trimming took 11 bases from V and 5 from J; bases not matched to a gene: 11. Germline V CDR1 and CDR2: SNHLY, FYNNEI. The CDR3 length is 14 residues. This chain's CDR3 is CAGAGTRGNNEQFF. In DNA, the CDR3 is TGTGCCGGGGCCGGGACTAGAGGGAACAATGAGCAGTTCTTC.

V is TRBV29-1 and J is TRBJ1-1; D perhaps matches TRBD1 (5 bases). Germline-derived CDR1 and CDR2 are SQVTM and ANQGSEA. V was cut by 3 bases and J by 4 bases, with 12 bases left in between. The CDR3 has 13 residues. The CDR3 is CSVEGGGGTEAFF. The CDR3 nucleotides read TGCAGCGTTGAGGGGGGAGGTGGCACTGAAGCTTTCTTT.

This clonotype was counted between two and nine times. The gene calls are TRBV28 and TRBJ2-7, with a possible D match to TRBD2 (6 bases). V was clipped by 2 bases and J by 2 bases, with 7 bases between them. Germline CDR1 is MDHEN and CDR2 is SYDVKM. The CDR3 has 13 residues. CDR3 in amino acids: CASSLGGTYEQYV. The CDR3 region has the DNA TGTGCCAGCAGTTTAGGGGGGACCTACGAGCAGTACGTC.

V gene TRBV25-1 combines with J gene TRBJ2-7, with 11 bases aligning to TRBD2. This CDR3 comprises 12 residues. Germline V lookup: CDR1 MGHDK, CDR2 SYGVNS. Losses at the gene ends were 4 bases for V and 10 bases for J; bases not matched to a gene: 3. This CDR3 reads CASSVAGGHQYV. For the CDR3, the DNA is TGTGCCAGCAGTGTAGCGGGGGGGCATCAGTACGTC.

The J gene is TRBJ2-3, the V gene TRBV12-3 or TRBV12-4; TRBD2 is a possible D gene (5 bases). V lost 5 bases and J lost 1, with 16 bases in between. The CDR3 is 16 residues long. CDR3 nucleotide sequence: TGTGCCAGCAGTCAACTCGGCGGGCTGGGCACAGATACGCAGTATTTT. This translates into CASSQLGGLGTDTQYF.

V gene TRBV4-1 combines with J gene TRBJ2-7; D is perhaps TRBD1 (6 bases). In germline, CDR1 is MGHRA, CDR2 YSYEKL. The CDR3 extends over 13 amino acids. Trimming left V 2 bases short and J 4 bases short, with 9 bases between. CDR3 in amino acids: CASSQTDRYEQYV. For the CDR3, the DNA is TGCGCCAGCAGCCAAACGGACAGATACGAGCAGTACGTC.

The chain joins TRBV25-1 to TRBJ2-5; 12 nucleotides agree with TRBD1. Trimming took 4 bases from V and 5 from J; bases not matched to a gene: 5. Germline V lookup: CDR1 MGHDK, CDR2 SYGVNS. This CDR3 is 15 amino acids long. CDR3 region: CASSGRDRGPETQYF. CDR3 coding DNA: TGTGCCAGCAGTGGTCGGGACAGGGGGCCGGAGACCCAGTACTTC. The whole variable domain, remainder taken from reference TRBV25-1 and TRBJ2-5, is EADIYQTPRYLVIGTGKKITLECSQTMGHDKMYWYQQDPGMELHLIHYSYGVNSTEKGDLSSESTVSRIRTEHFPLTLESARPSHTSQYLCASSGRDRGPETQYFGPGTRLLVL.

This rearrangement joins TRBV30 to TRBJ1-4, with D perhaps TRBD1 (5 bases). The CDR3 length is 15 residues. The germline V gene has CDR1 GTSNPN and CDR2 SVGIG (reference sequence). Trimming took off 0 bases at V and 7 bases at J, with 15 bases between the two ends. The CDR3 coding sequence is TGTGCCTGGAGTGTACAGGTTCAGGTTGGTGAAAAACTGTTTTTT. Encoded protein: CAWSVQVQVGEKLFF.

The gene calls are TRBV4-2 and TRBJ2-3; 7 bases agree with TRBD2. The V segment lost 2 bases and the J segment 3 bases; nucleotides outside the gene matches: 8. Germline V gene sequence: CDR1 LGHNA, CDR2 YNFKEQ. CDR3 length: 16 amino acids. The CDR3, as DNA: TGTGCCAGCAGCCAACCTCTATGGGGGGGTACAGATACGCAGTATTTT. Translating gives CASSQPLWGGTDTQYF.

In its sample, this clonotype was seen a few times. At one end the junction does not follow the germline gene, possibly because of a read error. The rearrangement joins TRBV7-7 to TRBJ2-5, with D hard to call. The germline CDR1 and CDR2 sequences are SSHAT and FNYEAQ (reference sequence). The CDR3 covers 13 residues. CDR3 bases: TGTGCTAGCAGCCCCGGGTCCCAAGAGACCCAGTACTTC. This encodes CASSPGSQETQYF.

The rearrangement joins TRBV2 to TRBJ1-1; D is unresolved. Germline assignment: CDR1 SNHLY and CDR2 FYNNEI. The CDR3 is 11 amino acids. Trimming left V 8 bases short and J 13 bases short, with 17 bases between. The CDR3 here is CASGRQRIDFF. CDR3 nucleotides: TGTGCCAGCGGCAGACAAAGGATTGATTTCTTT.

This clonotype appeared once. This rearrangement joins TRBV7-2 to TRBJ2-5; D tentatively fits TRBD1 or TRBD2 (6 bases each). The CDR3 sequence is 17 residues long. Per germline, CDR1 SGHTA and CDR2 FQGNSA. Trimming cost V 1 base and J 2 bases, with 17 bases left between them. CDR3 bases: TGTGCCAGCAGCTTAGTCGGGGGCCCCCCCACACAAGAGACCCAGTACTTC. Its translation: CASSLVGGPPTQETQYF.